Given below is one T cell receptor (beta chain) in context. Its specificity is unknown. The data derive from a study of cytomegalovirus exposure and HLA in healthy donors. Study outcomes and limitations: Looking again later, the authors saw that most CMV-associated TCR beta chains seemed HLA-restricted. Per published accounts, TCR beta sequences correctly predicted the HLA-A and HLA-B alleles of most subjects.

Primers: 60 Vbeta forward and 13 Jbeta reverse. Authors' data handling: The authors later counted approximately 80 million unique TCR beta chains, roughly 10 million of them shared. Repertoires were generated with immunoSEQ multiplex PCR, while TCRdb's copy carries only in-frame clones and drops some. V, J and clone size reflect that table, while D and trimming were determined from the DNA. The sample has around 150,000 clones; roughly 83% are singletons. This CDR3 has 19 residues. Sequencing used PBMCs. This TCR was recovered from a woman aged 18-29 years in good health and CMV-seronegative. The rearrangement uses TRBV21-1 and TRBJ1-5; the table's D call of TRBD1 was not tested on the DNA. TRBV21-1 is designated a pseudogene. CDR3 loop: CASSKAWGRYRTGYQPQHF. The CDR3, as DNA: TGTGCCAGCAGCAAAGCTTGGGGCAGGTACCGGACCGGTTATCAGCCCCAGCATTTT.